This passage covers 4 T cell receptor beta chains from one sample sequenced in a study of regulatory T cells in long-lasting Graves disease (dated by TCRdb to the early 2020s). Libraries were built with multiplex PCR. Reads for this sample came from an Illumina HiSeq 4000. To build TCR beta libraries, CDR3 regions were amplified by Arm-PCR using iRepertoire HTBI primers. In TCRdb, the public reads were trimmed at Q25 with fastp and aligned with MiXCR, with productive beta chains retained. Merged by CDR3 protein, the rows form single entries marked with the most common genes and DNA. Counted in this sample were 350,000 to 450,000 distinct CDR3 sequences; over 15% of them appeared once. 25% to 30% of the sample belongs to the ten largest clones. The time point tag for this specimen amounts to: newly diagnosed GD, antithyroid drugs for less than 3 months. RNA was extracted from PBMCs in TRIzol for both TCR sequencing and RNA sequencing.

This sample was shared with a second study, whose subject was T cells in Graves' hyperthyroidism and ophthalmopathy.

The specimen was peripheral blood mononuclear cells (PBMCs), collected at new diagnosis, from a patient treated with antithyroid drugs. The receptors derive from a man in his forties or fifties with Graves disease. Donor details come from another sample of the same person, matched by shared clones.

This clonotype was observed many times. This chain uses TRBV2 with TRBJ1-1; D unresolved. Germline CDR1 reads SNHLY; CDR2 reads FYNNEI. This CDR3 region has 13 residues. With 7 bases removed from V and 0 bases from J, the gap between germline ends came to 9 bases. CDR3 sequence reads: CASTGEMNTEAFF. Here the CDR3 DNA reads TGTGCCAGCACCGGCGAGATGAACACTGAAGCTTTCTTT.

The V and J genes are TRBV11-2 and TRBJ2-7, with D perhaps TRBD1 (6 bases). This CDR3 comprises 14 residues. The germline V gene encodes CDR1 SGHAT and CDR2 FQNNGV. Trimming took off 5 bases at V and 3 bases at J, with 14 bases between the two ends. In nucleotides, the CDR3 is TGTGCCAGCAGCCCTTTTTTGACAGGCTACGAGCAGTACTTC. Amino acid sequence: CASSPFLTGYEQYF.

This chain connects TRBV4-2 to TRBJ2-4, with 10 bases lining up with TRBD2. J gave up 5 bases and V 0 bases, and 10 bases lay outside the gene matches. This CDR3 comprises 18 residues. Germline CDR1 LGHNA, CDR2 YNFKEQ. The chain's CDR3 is CASSQERVVAGGQNIQYF. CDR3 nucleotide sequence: TGTGCCAGCAGCCAAGAAAGGGTGGTAGCGGGGGGACAAAACATTCAGTACTTC.

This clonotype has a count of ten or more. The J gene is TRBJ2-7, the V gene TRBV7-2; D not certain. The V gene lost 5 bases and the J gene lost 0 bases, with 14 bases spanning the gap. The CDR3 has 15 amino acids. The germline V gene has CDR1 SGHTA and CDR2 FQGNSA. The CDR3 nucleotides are TGTGCCAGCAGCCCCCGGATGACAAGCTCCTACGAGCAGTACTTC. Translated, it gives CASSPRMTSSYEQYF.